This is a list of T cell receptor beta chains from one sample in a study of blood T cells in healthy people across ages. Via MiXCR, TCRdb re-called the 5' RACE reads, giving one row per CDR3 protein. The sample shows fewer than 1.5 million distinct CDR3 sequences, approximately 42% of them seen only once. What was sequenced was blood. The source is a woman under 30 in good health. CDR3s include the opening cysteine and the closing phenylalanine or tryptophan. Fields, in order: D gene, V gene, clone size, J gene, CDR3 DNA, CDR3 protein. D genes are given only for firm matches. Only some rows state a clone size, as once, few, many or a class for expanded clones.

NA	TRBV11-1	NA	TRBJ2-3	TGTGCCAGCAGCGATCCGGCCAGGGAGGGCACAGATACGCAGTATTTT	CASSDPAREGTDTQYF
NA	TRBV6-1	few	TRBJ1-2	TGTGCCAGCAGTGAAGCGTGGGGCTACACCTTC	CASSEAWGYTF
NA	TRBV6-1	NA	TRBJ2-5	TGTGCCAGCAGTTTCTATCGGCTGGCGAAAGAGACCCAGTACTTC	CASSFYRLAKETQYF
NA	TRBV5-1	many	TRBJ2-3	TGCGCCAGCAGCGTCTTAGGTGGCACAGATACGCAGTATTTT	CASSVLGGTDTQYF
NA	TRBV28	few	TRBJ1-1	TGTGCCAGCAGTTTTCTCGACACTGAAGCTTTCTTT	CASSFLDTEAFF
NA	TRBV7-8	NA	TRBJ2-3	TGTGCCAGCAGCTTTGAATTTTTTTTGGTTACGCAGTATTTT	CASSFEFFLVTQYF
NA	TRBV29-1	NA	TRBJ2-7	TGCAGCGTTGAACGGCTTGGGCTATATAAGAATGAGCAGTACTTC	CSVERLGLYKNEQYF
NA	TRBV7-2	NA	TRBJ2-2	TGTGCCAGCAGCTTCCAACCCAACACCGGGGAGCTGTTTTTT	CASSFQPNTGELFF
NA	TRBV5-1	NA	TRBJ1-6	TGCGCCAGCAGTGACAGTCGCTATAATTCACCCCTCCACTTT	CASSDSRYNSPLHF
NA	TRBV4-1	NA	TRBJ2-3	TGCGCCAGCCGGCTGGCGTCAGCAGGCACAGATACGCAGTATTTT	CASRLASAGTDTQYF
TRBD2	TRBV7-2	NA	TRBJ2-5	TGTGCCAGCAGCTTAAATTCGCTAGCGGGAACGAGTGAGCAGTACTTC	CASSLNSLAGTSEQYF
NA	TRBV12-3/TRBV12-4	few	TRBJ2-3	TGTGCCAGCAGTTTTTTCCCACTACTAGTGGTAAGCACAGATACGCAGTATTTT	CASSFFPLLVVSTDTQYF
NA	TRBV7-2	NA	TRBJ1-6	TGTGCCAGCAGCTTAGACGGGACGAGGCGAAATTCACCCCTCCACTTT	CASSLDGTRRNSPLHF
NA	TRBV29-1	NA	TRBJ1-1	TGCAGCGTTGAAGACAACCTTCTGAACACTGAAGCTTTCTTT	CSVEDNLLNTEAFF
TRBD2	TRBV7-2	many	TRBJ2-7	TGTGCCAGCAGTATTGGCGGGAGTTCCTACGAGCAGTACTTC	CASSIGGSSYEQYF
TRBD1	TRBV6-5	few	TRBJ2-5	TGTGCCAGCAGTTACTCGCCAGGGGGCCAAGAGACCCAGTACTTC	CASSYSPGGQETQYF
TRBD1	TRBV20-1	NA	TRBJ1-5	TGCAGTGCTACGGCGACAGGGGGCTATCGCAATCAGCCCCAGCATTTT	CSATATGGYRNQPQHF
NA	TRBV7-9	NA	TRBJ2-1	TGTGCCAGCAGCTTCAGAGTGCTCTCCTACAATGAGCAGTTCTTC	CASSFRVLSYNEQFF
TRBD1	TRBV5-1	few	TRBJ1-2	TGCGCCAGCAGGCCGGGAGAGGTTATGGACAGGGATGACTATGGCTACACCTTC	CASRPGEVMDRDDYGYTF
NA	TRBV20-1	NA	TRBJ1-2	TGCAGTGCCATGGCCCCCGCCCACTATGGCTACACCTTC	CSAMAPAHYGYTF
NA	TRBV10-3	NA	TRBJ2-3	TGTGCCATCAGTGAGTCAAAGGAGGCAGGGGTATATACGCAGTATTTT	CAISESKEAGVYTQYF
TRBD2	TRBV20-1	NA	TRBJ2-5	TGCAGTGCGGACCCTAGCGGCTCCTACAATGAGCAGTACTTC	CSADPSGSYNEQYF
NA	TRBV4-1	few	TRBJ2-1	TGCGCCAGCAGCCAAATAGCGACGGGGGCGCGGAATGAGCAGTTCTTC	CASSQIATGARNEQFF
TRBD1	TRBV27	few	TRBJ1-6	TGTGCCAGCAGGCCCACAGGGGCCCCTTATTATAATTCACCCCTCCACTTT	CASRPTGAPYYNSPLHF
NA	TRBV11-1	few	TRBJ2-3	TGTGCCAGCAGCTCCGGGGCCCGACTAGATACGCAGTATTTT	CASSSGARLDTQYF
NA	TRBV29-1	NA	TRBJ1-2	TGCAGCGCCGGCGACAAGGGAGGCTATGGCTACACCTTC	CSAGDKGGYGYTF
NA	TRBV7-3	NA	TRBJ1-1	TGTGCCAGCAGGCCAGGAAGCCTTCTCCTGAACACTGAAGCTTTCTTT	CASRPGSLLLNTEAFF
NA	TRBV12-3/TRBV12-4	few	TRBJ1-1	TGTGCCAGCACTTTTAGGAAGGAGAACACTGAAGCTTTCTTT	CASTFRKENTEAFF
TRBD1	TRBV3-1	NA	TRBJ1-6	TGTGCCAGCAGCCAACCCCCAGGGACAGGGGATTCACCCCTCCACTTT	CASSQPPGTGDSPLHF
NA	TRBV10-3	NA	TRBJ1-1	TGTGCCATCAGTGGGGCGGACCTTGGAAGCACTGAAGCTTTCTTT	CAISGADLGSTEAFF
NA	TRBV6-6	NA	TRBJ1-2	TGTGCCAGCAGTCCAGTTGGCGGGATCTATGGCTACACCTTC	CASSPVGGIYGYTF
NA	TRBV30	NA	TRBJ2-7	TGTGCCTGGAGTGTGTCAAGTCAGGCGATCTACGAGCAGTACTTC	CAWSVSSQAIYEQYF
NA	TRBV6-1	NA	TRBJ1-2	TGTGCCAGCAAAACTGACAGGACGCTCGGGAGCTACACCTTC	CASKTDRTLGSYTF
NA	TRBV5-1	many	TRBJ2-7	TGTGCCAGCAGCTTAGGGGACTACGAGCAGTACTTC	CASSLGDYEQYF
NA	TRBV7-2	many	TRBJ2-1	TGTGCCAGCAGCCCGTGGGGGTCAGATGAGCAGTTCTTC	CASSPWGSDEQFF
NA	TRBV27	NA	TRBJ2-7	TGTGCCGGCAGCAGCGGGCGAGGTGGCTCCTACGAGCAGTACTTC	CAGSSGRGGSYEQYF
TRBD1	TRBV12-3/TRBV12-4	NA	TRBJ2-5	TGTGCCAGCAGTTCTAGACAGGGAAATCAAGAGACCCAGTACTTC	CASSSRQGNQETQYF
NA	TRBV21-1	NA	TRBJ2-7	TGTGCCAGCAGCACGTGGGACCGTTACTCTTACGAGCAGTACTTC	CASSTWDRYSYEQYF
NA	TRBV20-1	NA	TRBJ2-5	TGCAGTGCTAGAGTAAGGGGCAGGCCGTACTTC	CSARVRGRPYF
NA	TRBV28	NA	TRBJ1-5	TGTGCCAGCAGTTTCAAGGACCGTTGGCAGCCCCAGCATTTT	CASSFKDRWQPQHF
NA	TRBV11-2	NA	TRBJ2-7	TGTGCCAGCAGCCCTAATATAGGGATCTACGAGCAGTACTTC	CASSPNIGIYEQYF
NA	TRBV3-1	NA	TRBJ2-2	TGTGCCAGCAGGGGGCCGTTCGTCACCGGGGAGCTGTTTTTT	CASRGPFVTGELFF
TRBD1	TRBV7-9	NA	TRBJ1-5	TGTGCCAGCAGTCGTACAGGGGGCCCTCAGCCCCAGCATTTT	CASSRTGGPQPQHF
NA	TRBV5-8	NA	TRBJ1-5	TGTGCCAGCAGCCCCGGGGGAGGCTACAATCAGCCCCAGCATTTT	CASSPGGGYNQPQHF
TRBD1	TRBV9	few	TRBJ2-7	TGTGCCAGCAGCGTTTCCGGGACAGCAGCCTACGAGCAGTACTTC	CASSVSGTAAYEQYF
NA	TRBV6-1	NA	TRBJ2-1	TGTGCCAGCCACCAACGGGATGAGCAGTTCTTC	CASHQRDEQFF
TRBD2	TRBV6-5	NA	TRBJ2-3	TGTGCCAGCAGTTACGTGACTAGCGGGAGATTTGATACGCAGTATTTT	CASSYVTSGRFDTQYF
TRBD2	TRBV7-2	NA	TRBJ2-4	TGTGCCAGCAGCCCGCGCGGGGGGTCGGCCAAAAACATTCAGTACTTC	CASSPRGGSAKNIQYF
TRBD1	TRBV20-1	NA	TRBJ1-1	TGCAGTGCGACCGCGCAGGGGGCGGGGGGAGCTTTCTTT	CSATAQGAGGAFF
NA	TRBV5-1	few	TRBJ2-2	TGCGCCAGCAGCTTGGCGGGGGCAGTCGCCGGGGAGCTGTTTTTT	CASSLAGAVAGELFF